This record covers a single TCR beta chain. Other DNA sequences of this sample code for an identical CDR3. These data originate in a study of blood T cell repertoires in COVID-19. On the study more broadly: Samples taken during acute and convalescent COVID-19 were collected in the United States, Italy and Spain.

In the study's own analysis: Scientists estimated how many nucleated cells there were by amplifying reference gene primers. TCRdb keeps only in-frame clones here, not all; method: immunoSEQ multiplex PCR. The V and J calls and clone size are taken from that table; D and trimming were inferred from the DNA. The data show tens of thousands of clones, with 70% to 90% seen just once and roughly 28% held by the top ten. This CDR3 region has 13 residues. After removal of 0 bases from V and 8 bases from J, the junction contained 1 base not matched to a gene. Germline CDR1 reads SGDLS; CDR2 reads YYNGEE. Specimen: peripheral blood. The chain joins TRBV9 to TRBJ1-2; 10 bases match TRBD1. The receptor was derived from a man aged 45-60 years with acute or convalescent COVID-19. The CDR3 nucleotides are TGTGCCAGCAGCGTAGGGGACAGGGGAGGCTACACCTTC. This gives the protein CASSVGDRGGYTF.